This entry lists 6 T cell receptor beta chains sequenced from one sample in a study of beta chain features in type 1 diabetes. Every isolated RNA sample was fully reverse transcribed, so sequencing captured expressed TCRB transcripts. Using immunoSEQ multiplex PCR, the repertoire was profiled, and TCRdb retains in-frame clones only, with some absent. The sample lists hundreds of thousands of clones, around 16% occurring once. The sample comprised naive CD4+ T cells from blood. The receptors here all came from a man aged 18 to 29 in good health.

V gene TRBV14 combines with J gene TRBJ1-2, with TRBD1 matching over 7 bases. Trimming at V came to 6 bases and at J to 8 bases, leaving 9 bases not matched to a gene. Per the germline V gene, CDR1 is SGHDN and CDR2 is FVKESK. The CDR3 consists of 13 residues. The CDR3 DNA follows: TGTGCCAGCAGAAGACAGGGCGGGGAGGGCTACACCTTC. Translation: CASRRQGGEGYTF.

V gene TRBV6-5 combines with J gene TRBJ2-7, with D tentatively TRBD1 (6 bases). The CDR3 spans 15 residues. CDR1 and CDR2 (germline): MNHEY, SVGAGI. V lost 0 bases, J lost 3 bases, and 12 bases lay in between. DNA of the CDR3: TGTGCCAGCAGTTACTCCATGGACAGTGACTACGAGCAGTACTTC. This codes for CASSYSMDSDYEQYF.

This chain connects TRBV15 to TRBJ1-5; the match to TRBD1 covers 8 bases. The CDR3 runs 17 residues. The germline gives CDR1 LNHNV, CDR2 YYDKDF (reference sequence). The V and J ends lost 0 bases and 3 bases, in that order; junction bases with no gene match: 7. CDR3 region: CATSRDLTGGINQPQHF. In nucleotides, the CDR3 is TGTGCCACCAGCAGAGATCTCACAGGGGGGATCAATCAGCCCCAGCATTTT.

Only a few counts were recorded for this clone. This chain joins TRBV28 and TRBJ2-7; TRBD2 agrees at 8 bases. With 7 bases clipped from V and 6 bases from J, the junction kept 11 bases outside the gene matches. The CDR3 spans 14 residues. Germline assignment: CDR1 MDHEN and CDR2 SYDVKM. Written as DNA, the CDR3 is TGTGCCAGCACCGTAAGCGGGAGTGGAGGCGAGCAGTACTTC. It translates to CASTVSGSGGEQYF. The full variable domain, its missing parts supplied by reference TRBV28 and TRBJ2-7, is DVKVTQSSRYLVKRTGEKVFLECVQDMDHENMFWYRQDPGLGLRLIYFSYDVKMKEKGDIPEGYSVSREKKERFSLILESASTNQTSMYLCASTVSGSGGEQYFGPGTRLTVT.

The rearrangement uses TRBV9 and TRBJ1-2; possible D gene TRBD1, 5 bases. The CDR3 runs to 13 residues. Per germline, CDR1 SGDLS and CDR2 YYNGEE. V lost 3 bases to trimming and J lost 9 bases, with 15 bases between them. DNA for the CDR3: TGTGCCAGCAGCGGCCGATCAGGGACTCGCTACACCTTC. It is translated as CASSGRSGTRYTF. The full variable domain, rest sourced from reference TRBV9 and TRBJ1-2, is DSGVTQTPKHLITATGQRVTLRCSPRSGDLSVYWYQQSLDQGLQFLIQYYNGEERAKGNILERFSAQQFPDLHSELNLSSLELGDSALYFCASSGRSGTRYTFGSGTRLTVV.

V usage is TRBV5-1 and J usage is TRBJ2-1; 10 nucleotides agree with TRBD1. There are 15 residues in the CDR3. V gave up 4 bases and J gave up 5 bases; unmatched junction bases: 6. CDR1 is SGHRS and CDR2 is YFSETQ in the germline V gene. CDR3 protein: CASSPGTGENNEQFF. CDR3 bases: TGCGCCAGCAGCCCGGGGACAGGGGAGAACAATGAGCAGTTCTTC.